This record covers a single TCR beta chain. This entry is derived from a study of blood T cell repertoires in COVID-19. Study as a whole: T cells, B-cell-depleted T cells, or PBMCs provided the cDNA or gDNA that served as material.

The CDR3 runs to 12 residues. V lost 7 bases and J 4 bases, leaving 10 bases between the germline ends. The germline V gene has CDR1 MNHEY and CDR2 SVGAGI. In the authors' methods: Reference gene primer amplification in the assay estimated nucleated cell counts. The repertoire was sequenced with immunoSEQ multiplex PCR; TCRdb's copy has only in-frame clones and lacks some. That table furnishes V, J and clone size, whereas the DNA furnished D and trimming. The table has just over 150,000 clones, about 88% seen once. The sample consisted of peripheral blood. The chain links TRBV6-5 to TRBJ1-2, with D perhaps TRBD1 (6 bases). The sequence was obtained from a woman aged 70-85 years with acute or convalescent COVID-19. The CDR3 region has the DNA TGTGCCAGCACACAGGGATCCTATGGCTACACCTTC. Translated: CASTQGSYGYTF.